The 26 T cell receptor beta chains reported below all come from one sample, sequenced in a study of T cell responses to AZD1222 COVID-19 vaccine (dated by TCRdb to the early 2020s). The time point label, as the study defines it: baseline before first vaccination. The library relied on the immunoSEQ multiplex PCR assay. The table was pulled from immuneACCESS by TCRdb, which kept in-frame rearrangements only. Such tables lose some clones; where checked, under half of the loss comes from unresolved V genes, and the rest has no known cause. The sample table shows 110,000 or so clones, and about 90% are seen once. Jointly, the top ten make up about 5.2% of the sample. The sample was peripheral blood, taken on day 0 of AZD1222 vaccination. The receptors here all came from an adult in good health.

This clone was seen just once. The chain is built from TRBV2 and TRBJ1-5; a possible D gene is TRBD1 (5 bases). The CDR3 is made up of 15 amino acids. V shed 7 bases and J shed 2 bases, with 15 bases lying between them. CDR1 and CDR2 (germline): SNHLY, FYNNEI. The CDR3 spells CASNPWGRGNQPQHF. CDR3 bases: TGTGCCAGCAATCCCTGGGGCAGGGGCAATCAGCCCCAGCATTTT.

This chain joins TRBV28 and TRBJ1-2; D is unresolved. Germline CDR1 and CDR2: MDHEN and SYDVKM. The germline V and J ends were trimmed by 6 bases and 0 bases, with 14 bases remaining between them. CDR3 length: 15 residues. CDR3 sequence reads: CASSSLLRTNYGYTF. As DNA, the CDR3 is TGTGCCAGCAGCTCCCTTTTACGGACTAACTATGGCTACACCTTC.

The chain has TRBV12-3 or TRBV12-4 and TRBJ1-1; D is undetermined. V lost 6 bases, J lost 1 base, and 9 bases lay in between. This CDR3 contains 13 residues. The CDR3 reads CASRRPPNTEAFF. As DNA, the CDR3 is TGTGCCAGCAGACGTCCACCGAACACTGAAGCTTTCTTT.

This chain links TRBV28 with TRBJ2-3; possibly TRBD1 for D (5 bases). This CDR3 has 16 amino acids. The germline V and J ends were trimmed by 6 bases and 3 bases, with 19 bases remaining between them. Per the germline V gene, CDR1 is MDHEN and CDR2 is SYDVKM. CDR3 loop: CASSWEDLRGTDTQYF. As DNA, the CDR3 is TGTGCCAGCAGCTGGGAAGATCTAAGGGGTACAGATACGCAGTATTTT.

This chain connects TRBV3-1 (or the pseudogene TRBV3-2) to TRBJ1-2; 8 bases fit TRBD1. This CDR3 is 13 amino acids long. Germline lookup yields CDR1 LGHDT and CDR2 YNNKEL (reference sequence). V was pared by 3 bases and J by 6 bases, with 3 bases of the junction left unmatched. CDR3 sequence: CASSHRGQDGYTF. The CDR3 nucleotides read TGTGCCAGCAGCCATAGGGGACAGGATGGCTACACCTTC.

The genes are TRBV3-1 (or the pseudogene TRBV3-2) and TRBJ1-1; tentative D call: TRBD1 (6 bases). CDR3 length: 14 amino acids. The germline CDR1 and CDR2 sequences are LGHDT and YNNKEL (reference sequence). The V and J ends lost 4 bases and 1 base respectively, with 10 bases between them. The CDR3 sequence is CASSPTGKNTEAFF. The CDR3, as DNA: TGTGCCAGCAGCCCAACAGGGAAGAACACTGAAGCTTTCTTT.

V and J are TRBV19 and TRBJ1-2; TRBD1 matches 9 bases. V lost 6 bases and J lost 5; bases outside the gene matches: 10. Germline V gene sequence: CDR1 LNHDA, CDR2 SQIVND (reference sequence). This CDR3 region has 15 residues. The CDR3 is CASRGSSGTGYGYTF. CDR3 DNA sequence: TGTGCCAGTAGGGGAAGTTCCGGGACAGGGTATGGCTACACCTTC.

The J gene is TRBJ1-1, the V gene TRBV14; D is undetermined. Germline V gene lookup returns CDR1 SGHDN and CDR2 FVKESK. The CDR3 spans 13 residues. Between the trimmed V and J ends, which lost 1 base and 6 bases, there was a span of 9 bases. The CDR3 DNA follows: TGTGCCAGCAGCCAAGTGAACGGCGCTGAAGCTTTCTTT. Protein sequence: CASSQVNGAEAFF.

This sequence joins TRBV5-1 and TRBJ1-2; D is perhaps TRBD1 (6 bases). Germline CDR1 and CDR2: SGHRS and YFSETQ. V was shortened by 1 base and J by 8 bases, with 12 bases between the two germline ends. There are 13 residues in the CDR3. The CDR3: CASSLSGGEGYTF. CDR3 coding DNA: TGCGCCAGCAGCTTGTCGGGGGGCGAGGGCTACACCTTC.

This clone was detected only a few times. This chain uses TRBV9 with TRBJ2-1; D may be TRBD1 (5 bases). The germline CDR1 and CDR2 sequences are SGDLS and YYNGEE. The length of the CDR3 is 14 residues. The ends were cut back, 2 bases at V and 7 bases at J, with 13 bases in the middle. CDR3 residues: CASSVAGSGNEQFF. In DNA form, the CDR3 reads TGTGCCAGCAGCGTGGCAGGGTCAGGTAATGAGCAGTTCTTC.

This clone appeared once. The chain links TRBV9 to TRBJ1-1; possible D gene TRBD1, 6 bases. Germline V gene sequence: CDR1 SGDLS, CDR2 YYNGEE. CDR3 length equals 16 residues. The V and J ends lost 3 bases and 4 bases respectively, with 19 bases between them. The CDR3 region is CASSADSISIRTEAFF. The CDR3 region has the DNA TGTGCCAGCAGCGCGGACAGTATCTCAATCCGCACTGAAGCTTTCTTT.

This clone was picked up one time. The V and J genes are TRBV30 and TRBJ2-3, with D unclear. The V gene's germline CDR1 is GTSNPN and CDR2 SVGIG (reference sequence). The CDR3 is 14 residues long. With 4 bases removed from V and 1 base from J, the gap between germline ends came to 12 bases. The CDR3: CAWNRTKGTDTQYF. The CDR3 coding sequence is TGTGCCTGGAATAGGACGAAGGGCACAGATACGCAGTATTTT.

The rearrangement links TRBV2 to TRBJ2-1; D uncertain. This CDR3 comprises 10 residues. V was pared by 11 bases and J by 10 bases, with 12 bases between. Germline V gene lookup returns CDR1 SNHLY and CDR2 FYNNEI. The DNA of the CDR3 is TGTGCCTGTCTCGACCTGGAGCAGTTCTTC. Translation gives CACLDLEQFF.

V is TRBV28 and J is TRBJ1-1; D ambiguous. The CDR3 is 14 amino acids. V was pared by 2 bases and J by 0 bases, with 7 bases between. The germline V gene encodes CDR1 MDHEN and CDR2 SYDVKM. The CDR3 DNA follows: TGTGCCAGCAGTTTACATAGAATGAACACTGAAGCTTTCTTT. The encoded protein is CASSLHRMNTEAFF.

This sequence joins TRBV6-5 and TRBJ1-2, with a possible D match to TRBD1 (6 bases). The germline CDR1 and CDR2 sequences are MNHEY and SVGAGI. Trimming removed 8 bases at V and 8 bases at J, with 12 bases between. CDR3 length: 11 amino acids. The CDR3 region has the DNA TGTGCCAGCTGGGGGGACATGGGCTACACCTTC. Amino acids: CASWGDMGYTF.

The rearrangement links TRBV30 to TRBJ2-7; D unresolved. In germline, CDR1 is GTSNPN, CDR2 SVGIG (reference sequence). Trimming removed 3 bases from V and 2 bases from J, with 5 bases in between. This CDR3 is built from 11 residues. CDR3 protein: CAWRKPYEQYF. DNA for the CDR3: TGTGCCTGGAGGAAGCCCTACGAGCAGTACTTC.

The chain uses TRBV3-1 (or the pseudogene TRBV3-2) and TRBJ2-5; D is possibly TRBD2 (5 bases). Germline V gene sequence: CDR1 LGHDT, CDR2 YNNKEL (reference sequence). V gave up 0 bases and J gave up 9 bases, with 17 bases separating them. The CDR3 spans 15 residues. The CDR3 DNA sequence: TGTGCCAGCAGCCAAGATGTATACGGCGGGTGGGCCCAGTACTTC. Translating it yields CASSQDVYGGWAQYF.

The chain uses TRBV19 and TRBJ1-6; D is undetermined. Trimming pared 4 bases from V and 5 bases from J, leaving 9 bases between. The CDR3 runs to 14 residues. The V gene's germline CDR1 is LNHDA and CDR2 SQIVND (reference sequence). CDR3 in DNA: TGTGCCAGTAGTAGCCCGGGGAATAATTCACCCCTCCACTTT. Amino acids: CASSSPGNNSPLHF.

The chain is built from TRBV7-3 and TRBJ2-1; D is possibly TRBD1 (6 bases). Germline lookup yields CDR1 SGHTA and CDR2 FQGTGA. This CDR3 is built from 15 residues. Trimming stripped 5 bases from V and 4 bases from J, with 15 bases between. The CDR3 loop reads CASSQDRNGYNEQFF. The CDR3 coding sequence is TGTGCCAGCAGCCAGGACAGAAATGGGTACAATGAGCAGTTCTTC.

V is TRBV11-2 and J is TRBJ2-1; no clear D. Deletions cut 0 bases from V and 0 bases from J, with 6 bases between. This CDR3 spans 15 amino acids. Germline CDR1 is SGHAT and CDR2 is FQNNGV. The chain's CDR3 is CASSLEESSYNEQFF. CDR3 sequence (DNA): TGTGCCAGCAGCTTAGAGGAGAGCTCCTACAATGAGCAGTTCTTC.

This sequence joins TRBV7-8 and TRBJ1-6; D not resolved. Germline V gene data show CDR1 as SGHVS and CDR2 as FQNEAQ. This CDR3 is built from 15 residues. V lost 1 base, J lost 8 bases, and 12 bases lay in between. CDR3 sequence: CASSLGVVPHSPLHF. In DNA form, the CDR3 reads TGTGCCAGCAGCTTAGGGGTGGTACCCCATTCACCCCTCCACTTT.

The chain recombines TRBV7-3 with TRBJ2-2, with D possibly matching TRBD1 (6 bases). Germline CDR1 SGHTA, CDR2 FQGTGA. V was clipped by 4 bases and J by 0 bases, with 9 bases between them. This CDR3 is built from 15 residues. This chain's CDR3 is CASSSNRANTGELFF. The CDR3 nucleotides are TGTGCCAGCAGCTCTAACAGGGCGAACACCGGGGAGCTGTTTTTT.

The chain couples TRBV7-3 to TRBJ2-1; 8 bases align to TRBD1. Germline values: CDR1 SGHTA, CDR2 FQGTGA. Losses at the gene ends were 5 bases for V and 5 bases for J; bases not matched to a gene: 2. The CDR3 is 13 amino acids. CDR3 DNA sequence: TGTGCCAGCAGCCCGACAGGGGACAATGAGCAGTTCTTC. Protein product: CASSPTGDNEQFF.

This chain connects TRBV7-9 to TRBJ1-2, with 8 bases that match TRBD1. J was trimmed by 8 bases and V by 5 bases; bases with no gene match: 7. The CDR3 totals 13 residues. Per the germline V gene, CDR1 is SEHNR and CDR2 is FQNEAQ (reference sequence). The CDR3, as DNA: TGTGCCAGCAGCCCAAATCCAGGGGGCGGCTACACCTTC. As protein: CASSPNPGGGYTF.

This clone has just a few counts. The chain recombines TRBV7-2 with TRBJ2-1, with a possible D match to TRBD2 (5 bases). The CDR3 spans 15 residues. In germline, CDR1 is SGHTA, CDR2 FQGNSA. V was shortened by 2 bases and J by 5 bases, with 13 bases between the two germline ends. The CDR3 spells CASSLNKRQNNEQFF. For the CDR3, the DNA is TGTGCCAGCAGCTTAAATAAGCGGCAGAACAATGAGCAGTTCTTC.

This clone was found a few times. This chain connects TRBV7-9 to TRBJ2-4, with 7 positions matching TRBD1. Trimming removed 5 bases from V and 0 bases from J; junction bases left unmatched: 7. The CDR3 is made up of 16 amino acids. Germline CDR1 and CDR2: SEHNR and FQNEAQ (reference sequence). The CDR3 loop reads CASSRLGQLAKNIQYF. CDR3 sequence (DNA): TGTGCCAGCAGCCGTCTGGGACAGCTAGCCAAAAACATTCAGTACTTC.